This T cell receptor (beta chain) was sequenced for a study of T cell changes during pregnancy in multiple sclerosis (dated by TCRdb to between 2018 and 2021). At the level of the whole study: The study examined how the T cell repertoire changed over the course of pregnancy in women with multiple sclerosis.

The method behind the library was the immunoSEQ multiplex PCR assay. TCRdb limited this immuneACCESS table to in-frame rearrangements with V and J called. A share of clones is missing; checked studies link under half to unresolved V genes, and the rest is unexplained. The sample includes about 92,000 clones, with around 92% observed a single time. The top ten clonotypes cover around 2.5% of the sample. Worth noting for this clone: Its recognized antigen is unknown. One base away there is no much larger clone; base qualities are not given.

From the cysteine up to the phenylalanine, the CDR3 has a length of 10 residues. Only the CDR3 region is kept as DNA, spanning 30 bases read in frame from base 1. The germline V gene sets CDR1 to SQVTM and CDR2 to ANQGSEA. Cut back by 0 bases and 13 bases, the V and J ends lie 6 bases apart. Recombination connected TRBV29-1 to TRBJ1-4; no D gene can be assigned with confidence. The source is a female donor with multiple sclerosis, enrolled in a pregnancy study. Source: peripheral blood, taken in the first trimester of pregnancy. In nucleotides, the sequence is TGCAGCGTTGAAGAGGGAGGACTGTTTTTT. It codes for CSVEEGGLFF.